This T cell receptor (beta chain) was recovered during a study of graft-versus-host responses after intestinal transplantation. Across the whole study: Transplants given to recipients were multivisceral, liver-intestinal, or isolated intestinal. Once they had received anti-thymocyte globulin induction, all recipients took tacrolimus and steroids for about 3 years.

With regard to this clone: Antigen specificity is unknown.

Broader study findings: High graft-versus-host to host-versus-graft clonal ratios were seen in allografts of patients with graft-donor T cell macrochimerism.

This table comes from immunoSEQ multiplex PCR, and its TCRdb copy is limited to in-frame clones, with some not included. The sample contains around 49,000 clones, around 92% of which appear only once. The specimen comprised unstimulated CD4+ T cells sorted from spleen or lymph node cells, sampled before transplant. The TCR sequence derives from a human donor who was the organ donor for an intestinal transplant.

This CDR3 reads CASSSPRPGNSNEKLFF. CDR3 DNA: TGTGCCAGCAGTTCCCCCCGCCCCGGGAACAGTAATGAAAAACTGTTTTTT. The V gene is TRBV28, the J gene TRBJ1-4; D uncertain. Germline V lookup: CDR1 MDHEN, CDR2 SYDVKM. CDR3 size: 17 residues. V was trimmed by 4 bases and J by 4 bases, leaving 19 bases between them.